This TCR beta chain was identified during a study of CD8 T cells in ankylosing spondylitis. Broader study findings: The authors found the disease-linked clones to be CD8+ and relatively rare in peripheral blood. Seemingly characteristic of ankylosing spondylitis blood was a TCR beta motif consisting of roughly 8 highly homologous variants. It was reported that disease-linked clones were significantly enriched in matched ankylosing spondylitis synovial fluid.

This clonotype was observed many times. Its target is not known. V dropped 5 bases and J dropped 6 bases, with 11 bases sitting between them. This CDR3 is 12 amino acids long. TCRdb analysed the 5' RACE reads with MiXCR anew, one entry per CDR3 protein. The sample holds about 460,000 distinct CDR3 sequences, 5.3% seen once. The clonotype comes from a male donor with ankylosing spondylitis. V is TRBV12-3 or TRBV12-4 and J is TRBJ2-7; D gene ambiguous. Sequenced sample: blood, either unsorted or a sorted T cell fraction (not recorded which). The CDR3 is CASSPDWFEQYF. Here the CDR3 DNA reads TGTGCCAGCAGTCCCGATTGGTTCGAGCAGTACTTC.